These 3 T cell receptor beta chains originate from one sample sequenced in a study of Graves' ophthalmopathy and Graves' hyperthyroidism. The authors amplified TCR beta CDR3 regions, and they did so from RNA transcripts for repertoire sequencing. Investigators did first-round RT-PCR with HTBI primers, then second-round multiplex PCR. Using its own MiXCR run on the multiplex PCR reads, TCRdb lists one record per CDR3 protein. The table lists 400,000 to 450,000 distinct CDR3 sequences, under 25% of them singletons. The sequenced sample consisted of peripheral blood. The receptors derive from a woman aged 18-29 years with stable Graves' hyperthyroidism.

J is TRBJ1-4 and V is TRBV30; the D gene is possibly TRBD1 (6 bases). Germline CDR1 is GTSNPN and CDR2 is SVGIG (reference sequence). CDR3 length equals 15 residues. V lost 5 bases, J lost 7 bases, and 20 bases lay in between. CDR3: CAWSRWARGGEKLFF. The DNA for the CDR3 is TGTGCCTGGTCTCGCTGGGCCAGGGGAGGTGAAAAACTGTTTTTT. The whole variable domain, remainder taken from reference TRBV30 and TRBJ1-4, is SQTIHQWPATLVQPVGSPLSLECTVEGTSNPNLYWYRQAAGRGLQLLFYSVGIGQISSEVPQNLSASRPQDRQFILSSKKLLLSDSGFYLCAWSRWARGGEKLFFGSGTQLSVL.

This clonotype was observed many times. CDR3 coding DNA: TGTGCCTGGCAGGGGGCTGGTCCTAACTATGGCTACACCTTC. Its translation is CAWQGAGPNYGYTF. The chain couples TRBV30 to TRBJ1-2; 8 bases agree with TRBD1. CDR3 length: 14 residues. Germline CDR1 is GTSNPN and CDR2 is SVGIG (reference sequence). With 5 bases clipped from V and 0 bases from J, the junction kept 5 bases outside the gene matches.

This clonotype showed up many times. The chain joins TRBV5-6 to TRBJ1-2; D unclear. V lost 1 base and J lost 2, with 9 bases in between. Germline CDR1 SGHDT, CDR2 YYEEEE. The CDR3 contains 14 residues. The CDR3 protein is CASSLSGRNYGYTF. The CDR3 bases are TGTGCCAGCAGCTTGAGTGGCCGAAACTATGGCTACACCTTC.